Each of the 5 T cell receptor beta chains below was sequenced from the same sample in a study of monozygotic twins with inflammatory bowel disease. Using the 5' RACE reads, TCRdb records one entry per CDR3 protein without DNA. The sample has 440,000 or so distinct CDR3 sequences. The sample comprised blood. All receptors come from a human donor with ulcerative colitis or Crohn's disease, or a healthy co-twin of an affected twin (not recorded which).

This rearrangement joins TRBV7-6 to TRBJ2-5; TCRdb returns TRBD1, unconfirmable since there is no DNA. The germline gives CDR1 SGHVS, CDR2 FNYEAQ. CDR3 length: 15 residues. This CDR3 reads CASSLALRGGETQYF. The entire variable domain, with the rest obtained from reference TRBV7-6 and TRBJ2-5, is as follows: GAGVSQSPRYKVTKRGQDVALRCDPISGHVSLYWYRQALGQGPEFLTYFNYEAQQDKSGLPNDRFSAERPEGSISTLTIQRTEQRDSAMYRCASSLALRGGETQYFGPGTRLLVL.

The genes are TRBV12-3 or TRBV12-4 and TRBJ1-1; the TCRdb call, TRBD1, lacks DNA for checking. The CDR3 is made up of 16 amino acids. CDR3 sequence: CASSRGQGVIGTEAFF.

The V gene is TRBV7-8, the J gene TRBJ2-3; TCRdb selects TRBD2, and the lack of DNA leaves this call unchecked. The CDR3 spans 15 residues. The V gene's germline CDR1 is SGHVS and CDR2 FQNEAQ. The chain's CDR3 is CASSLGPRGDDTQYF.

The chain recombines TRBV24-1 with TRBJ2-2; TCRdb gives TRBD1 as the D gene, but with no DNA this cannot be confirmed. CDR1 and CDR2 (germline): KGHDR, SFDVKD. The CDR3 is made up of 15 amino acids. The CDR3 loop reads CATSDPLTGTGELFF.

The V and J genes are TRBV12-3 or TRBV12-4 and TRBJ2-5; no DNA is available, so the TRBD1 call from TCRdb remains unchecked. The CDR3 runs to 11 residues. The CDR3 sequence: CATGPGETQYF.